This passage covers 20 T cell receptor beta chains from one sample sequenced in a study of T cell responses to AZD1222 COVID-19 vaccine. Libraries were prepared by immunoSEQ multiplex PCR; TCRdb keeps only in-frame clonotypes and omits some of them. This sample yields 130,000 or so clones, of which more than 85% are seen a single time; approximately 1.8% belongs to the top ten. The source material was peripheral blood, sampled on day 0 of AZD1222 vaccination. Receptor source: an adult in good health.

The chain has TRBV5-1 and TRBJ2-3; 8 bases are a match to TRBD1. Per germline, CDR1 SGHRS and CDR2 YFSETQ. CDR3 length: 14 amino acids. V dropped 0 bases and J dropped 6; count of bases not matched to a gene: 3. The CDR3 DNA is TGCGCCAGCAGCTTGGGACAGGGGCTTGATACGCAGTATTTT. Amino acids: CASSLGQGLDTQYF.

The rearrangement uses TRBV14 and TRBJ2-7; D may be TRBD1 or TRBD2 (5 bases each). The CDR3 loop spans 14 amino acids. V lost 5 bases and J lost 1, with 12 bases in between. In germline, CDR1 is SGHDN, CDR2 FVKESK. CDR3 DNA: TGTGCCAGCAGCGGGGCAGGACTGTCCTACGAGCAGTACTTC. It specifies CASSGAGLSYEQYF.

V usage is TRBV4-1 and J usage is TRBJ1-4; a weak D match, TRBD1 (5 bases). Germline V gene lookup returns CDR1 MGHRA and CDR2 YSYEKL. The CDR3 has 15 residues. Trimming cost V 0 bases and J 6 bases, with 11 bases left between them. The CDR3 loop reads CASSQDQGLDEKLFF. CDR3 nucleotides: TGCGCCAGCAGCCAAGATCAGGGTCTGGATGAAAAACTGTTTTTT.

V gene TRBV7-2 combines with J gene TRBJ2-3, with TRBD2 matching 8 bases. CDR3 length: 15 amino acids. V dropped 1 base and J dropped 3; count of bases not matched to a gene: 3. Germline CDR1 is SGHTA and CDR2 is FQGNSA. CDR3 nucleotide sequence: TGTGCCAGCAGCTTAGTTGCGGGGGGAACAGATACGCAGTATTTT. Its protein product is CASSLVAGGTDTQYF.

This clone was counted a single time. This sequence joins TRBV5-6 and TRBJ1-5; D ambiguous. Germline-derived CDR1 and CDR2 are SGHDT and YYEEEE. The CDR3 runs to 14 residues. V lost 0 bases and J 6 bases, leaving 10 bases between the germline ends. The CDR3 spells CASSLGGLGQPQHF. Here the CDR3 DNA reads TGTGCCAGCAGCTTGGGAGGGTTGGGTCAGCCCCAGCATTTT.

The chain has TRBV5-5 and TRBJ1-5; D remains ambiguous. The CDR3 spans 13 residues. V lost 0 bases and J 5 bases, leaving 6 bases between the germline ends. Germline V gene data show CDR1 as SGHKS and CDR2 as YYEKEE (reference sequence). The CDR3 loop reads CASSLGRDQPQHF. CDR3 DNA: TGTGCCAGCAGCTTGGGTAGGGATCAGCCCCAGCATTTT.

V gene TRBV29-1 combines with J gene TRBJ2-1, with D maybe TRBD2 (5 bases). CDR1 and CDR2 (germline): SQVTM, ANQGSEA. V lost 8 bases and J 4 bases, leaving 15 bases between the germline ends. This CDR3 has 13 amino acids. CDR3 DNA sequence: TGCAGCCTGGGATCTAGCCGATACAATGAGCAGTTCTTC. It translates to CSLGSSRYNEQFF.

The rearrangement joins TRBV18 to TRBJ1-5; tentatively, D is TRBD1 (5 bases). The CDR3 spans 16 residues. V was cut by 0 bases and J by 7 bases, with 16 bases left in between. The germline CDR1 and CDR2 sequences are KGHSH and LQKENI. The CDR3 loop is CASSPPGETARQPQHF. The DNA of the CDR3 is TGTGCCAGCTCACCACCGGGGGAGACCGCACGGCAGCCCCAGCATTTT.

This clone is categorized as medium-sized. The chain joins TRBV4-1 to TRBJ1-3; D is unresolved. Germline assignment: CDR1 MGHRA and CDR2 YSYEKL. The CDR3 is 16 amino acids. The germline V and J ends were trimmed by 1 base and 0 bases, with 10 bases remaining between them. This CDR3 is CASSQALGGSGNTIYF. The DNA for the CDR3 is TGCGCCAGCAGCCAAGCTCTGGGAGGCTCTGGAAACACCATATATTTT.

This clone was counted a single time. The V call is TRBV9, the J call TRBJ1-2; 9 positions match TRBD1. This CDR3 is 16 amino acids long. Losses at the gene ends were 4 bases for V and 4 bases for J; bases not matched to a gene: 11. In germline, CDR1 is SGDLS, CDR2 YYNGEE. CDR3: CASSPQGGGQGYGYTF. CDR3 DNA: TGTGCCAGCAGCCCGCAAGGGGGGGGACAGGGCTATGGCTACACCTTC.

J is TRBJ1-3 and V is TRBV18; D not certain. CDR1 is KGHSH and CDR2 is LQKENI in the germline V gene. With 2 bases removed from V and 0 bases from J, the gap between germline ends came to 5 bases. This CDR3 has 14 amino acids. CDR3 amino acids: CASSPATSGNTIYF. The DNA of the CDR3 is TGTGCCAGCTCACCAGCGACCTCTGGAAACACCATATATTTT.

V is TRBV9 and J is TRBJ2-5; TRBD2 might be the D (5 bases). Per the germline V gene, CDR1 is SGDLS and CDR2 is YYNGEE. This CDR3 comprises 13 residues. The ends were cut back, 2 bases at V and 3 bases at J, with 8 bases in the middle. CDR3 region: CASSVGAEETQYF. Here the CDR3 DNA reads TGTGCCAGCAGCGTGGGAGCAGAAGAGACCCAGTACTTC.

The J gene is TRBJ1-5, the V gene TRBV4-3, with 7 positions matching TRBD1. The CDR3 length is 16 residues. The trim removed 1 base at V and 0 bases at J, leaving 3 bases unmatched. Germline V gene lookup returns CDR1 LGHNA and CDR2 YSLEER. This CDR3 reads CASSQGAGGSNQPQHF. The CDR3 nucleotides read TGCGCCAGCAGCCAAGGGGCAGGGGGTAGCAATCAGCCCCAGCATTTT.

The chain combines TRBV6-4 with TRBJ1-6; D gene uncertain. The V gene's germline CDR1 is MRHNA and CDR2 SNTAGT. V was pared by 3 bases and J by 6 bases, with 12 bases between. This CDR3 region has 15 residues. In DNA form, the CDR3 reads TGTGCCAGCAGTGATCAGCCCGATACTAATTCACCCCTCCACTTT. It yields the protein CASSDQPDTNSPLHF.

This sequence joins TRBV6-5 and TRBJ1-3, with D perhaps TRBD1 (5 bases). Looked up from germline, CDR1 is MNHEY and CDR2 is SVGAGI. Trimming pared 5 bases from V and 2 bases from J, leaving 13 bases between. The CDR3 spans 15 residues. The CDR3 reads CASSPSRGPGNTIYF. For the CDR3, the DNA is TGTGCCAGCAGTCCCTCGAGGGGCCCTGGAAACACCATATATTTT.

The chain combines TRBV19 with TRBJ2-2; tentatively, D is TRBD1 (6 bases). The CDR3 sequence is 16 residues long. Germline loops: CDR1 LNHDA, CDR2 SQIVND (reference sequence). V was shortened by 6 bases and J by 3 bases, with 17 bases between the two germline ends. In DNA, the CDR3 is TGTGCCAGTAGCCCCTGGGCAGGGGTCGACACCGGGGAGCTGTTTTTT. Encoded protein: CASSPWAGVDTGELFF.

The gene calls are TRBV9 and TRBJ2-1; D is ambiguous. V was cut by 0 bases and J by 7 bases, with 14 bases left in between. Germline V CDR1 and CDR2: SGDLS, YYNGEE. CDR3 length: 15 amino acids. The CDR3 DNA follows: TGTGCCAGCAGCGTAGATCTTGAGTTCGGGAATGAGCAGTTCTTC. It codes for CASSVDLEFGNEQFF.

The CDR3: CASSLKEVGERSYEQYF. CDR3 in DNA: TGTGCCAGCTCACTCAAAGAGGTGGGGGAGAGGTCCTACGAGCAGTACTTC. V and J are TRBV18 and TRBJ2-7; either TRBD1 or TRBD2 may fit D (5 bases each). V gave up 4 bases and J gave up 1 base, with 20 bases separating them. CDR3 length: 17 residues. The germline CDR1 and CDR2 sequences are KGHSH and LQKENI.

This clone is a singleton in its sample. The chain couples TRBV19 to TRBJ1-1; no firm D call. The CDR3 contains 14 residues. Germline V gives CDR1 LNHDA, CDR2 SQIVND (reference sequence). Trimming took off 1 base at V and 6 bases at J, with 12 bases between the two ends. The CDR3 loop is CASSIGWGMAEAFF. The DNA for the CDR3 is TGTGCCAGTAGTATAGGGTGGGGTATGGCTGAAGCTTTCTTT.

This clone was recorded a few times. The chain uses TRBV29-1 and TRBJ1-4; maybe TRBD1 (6 bases). Germline-derived CDR1 and CDR2 are SQVTM and ANQGSEA. The CDR3 has 15 residues. V shed 0 bases and J shed 8 bases, with 16 bases lying between them. CDR3 amino acids: CSVEEGTGWGEKLFF. The CDR3 nucleotides are TGCAGCGTTGAAGAAGGCACAGGGTGGGGGGAAAAACTGTTTTTT. Filled out from reference TRBV29-1 and TRBJ1-4, the complete variable domain reads SAVISQKPSRDICQRGTSLTIQCQVDSQVTMMFWYRQQPGQSLTLIATANQGSEATYESGFVIDKFPISRPNLTFSTLTVSNMSPEDSSIYLCSVEEGTGWGEKLFFGSGTQLSVL.